The clone carrying this T cell receptor (beta chain) was detected a few times. Its antigen is unidentified. A 5'RACE template-switching step, the method used to make TCR cDNA, added a universal primer site and UMIs. TCRdb independently ran MiXCR on the 5' RACE reads; one entry per CDR3 protein. The table shows some 560,000 distinct CDR3 sequences, with under 25% occurring only once. Germline CDR1 is DFQATT and CDR2 is SNEGSKA (reference sequence). The CDR3 consists of 14 residues. V lost 3 bases, J lost 3 bases, and 4 bases stayed unmatched. This specimen comes from a study of T cells after yellow fever vaccination. Study-wide points: It was a small share of clonotypes that appeared in both CD4 and CD8 compartments. Primary-vaccination clones mostly resurfaced post-booster (nearly 97% CD4, more than 80% CD8). Abundant clonotypes from the bulk population could contaminate FACS-sorted repertoires.

Sequenced material: PBMCs, taken 15 days after the yellow fever booster vaccination. The chain joins TRBV20-1 to TRBJ2-2, with 7 bases matching TRBD2. The clonotype was recovered from a man aged 30 to 39 who received the YFV17D yellow fever vaccine. CDR3 loop: CSARRGRDTGELFF. The CDR3 region has the DNA TGCAGTGCTAGGCGAGGGAGGGACACCGGGGAGCTGTTTTTT.